This T cell receptor (beta chain) was recovered during a study of shared clonotypes between healthy human individuals. From germline, CDR1 is KGHSH and CDR2 LQKENI. This CDR3 has 13 residues. Trimming shortened V by 0 bases and J by 11 bases, and 13 bases separated the two germline ends. CD45RO-negative cells were positively selected for CCR7, leaving out terminally differentiated effector memory CD45RA+ cells. Donors comprised only Caucasian adults living in Nashville, Tennessee. Deep was the level used in running the assay. The protocol was immunoSEQ multiplex PCR, while the TCRdb copy is restricted to in-frame clones and leaves out a portion. Altogether about 2.1 million clones are present, 85% to 95% being singletons, with the ten largest covering under 2%.

The V gene is TRBV18, the J gene TRBJ1-1, with no clear D. Sequencing was performed on naive CD8+ T cells from PBMCs. The TCR comes from a man between 18 and 35 years old in good health. Some clones in this sample may be carry-over from other donors' samples. This CDR3 reads CASSPPGIVHAFF. The CDR3 nucleotides are TGTGCCAGCTCACCACCTGGGATAGTTCACGCTTTCTTT.